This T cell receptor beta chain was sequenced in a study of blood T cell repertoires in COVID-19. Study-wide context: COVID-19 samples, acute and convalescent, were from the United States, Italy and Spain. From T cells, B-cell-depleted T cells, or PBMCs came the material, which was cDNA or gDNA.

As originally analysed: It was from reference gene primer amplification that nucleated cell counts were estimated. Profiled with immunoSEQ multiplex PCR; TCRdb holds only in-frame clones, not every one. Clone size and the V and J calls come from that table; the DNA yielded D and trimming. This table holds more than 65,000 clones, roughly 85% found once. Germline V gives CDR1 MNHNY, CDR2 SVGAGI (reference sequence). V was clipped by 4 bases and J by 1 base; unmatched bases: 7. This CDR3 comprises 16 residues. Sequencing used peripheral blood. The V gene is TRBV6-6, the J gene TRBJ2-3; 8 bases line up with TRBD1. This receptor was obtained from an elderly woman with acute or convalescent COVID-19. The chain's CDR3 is CASSWAGQVGTDTQYF. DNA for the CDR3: TGTGCCAGCAGTTGGGCGGGACAGGTCGGCACAGATACGCAGTATTTT.